This T cell receptor (beta chain) was profiled in a study of cytomegalovirus exposure and HLA in healthy donors (dated by TCRdb to the late 2010s). In terms of the full investigation: An earlier analysis of a few hundred of the donors reported roughly 300 Gb of sequence data and around 120 million unique TCR beta sequences obtained from about 179 million T cells. An early release that covered about 600 HLA-typed donors contained 300 to 350 gigabases of sequencing data and tens of millions of unique TCR sequences. The genetic ancestry cluster associated with self-reported Caucasian donors included 80% to 90% of the roughly 360 genotyped donors. The study aimed to test whether signatures of past pathogen exposure could be identified by cataloging public T cell receptors. Using immunosequencing, the study profiled T cell repertoires from around 680 subjects and related those repertoires to cytomegalovirus serostatus. A separate validation cohort of some 130 different subjects was used in addition to the roughly 640-subject first cohort. To predict cytomegalovirus infection status, the study brought together high-throughput TCR immunosequencing, statistical association of individual TCRs with disease status, and machine learning. To study patterns of TCR occurrence, a later analysis re-analyzed previously published TCR beta repertoires from around 700 donors and added high-resolution HLA genotyping. Rather than drawing on any new phenotypic data, the later analysis identified candidate immune exposures from TCR beta sequences and the way those sequences occurred across donors. In an earlier analysis of 550 to 700 of the donors, high-throughput TCR beta sequencing was used to judge whether each TCR beta V gene segment behaved as functional or pseudogenic. Donor age, sex, ethnicity and CMV serostatus were collected together with the repertoire data. Genome-wide SNP genotypes for about 55% of the roughly 670 donors were used in a later genetic analysis, which treated that subset as a discovery cohort. All discovery cohort repertoires had been generated on a single sequencing platform. Class I and class II HLA loci were covered by the typing at four-digit resolution. Typing coverage differed by locus: A, B, C, DRB1 and DQB1 were typed in roughly 629-640 donors, DQA1 in about 510, DPA1 in around 610, and DPB1 in approximately 450. Several DR-DQ haplotypes were handled as single units for association and clustering because linkage in the cohort was strong. Among a few hundred genotyped donors of the cohort, an average of 235,054 unique TCR beta nucleotide sequences were sequenced per donor, approximately 20% of them non-productive.

General study outcomes and caveats: Most TCR sequences were observed very rarely across donors, whereas some public TCRs were present in many individuals. Presence/absence analyses assumed roughly uniform sequencing depth across donors, an assumption that may not hold. A later genetic analysis associated a missense DCLRE1C variant with V-gene and J-gene trimming of TCR beta chains, and an independent cohort replicated the association. At a false discovery rate of 0.05, a later analysis linked 16,000 or so TCR beta sequences to specific HLA alleles. The study gave a list of about 170 TCR beta chains associated with cytomegalovirus. In a later analysis, TCR association rates were found to vary across HLA loci, with the most associated TCRs seen for DRB1 alleles and the fewest for HLA-C alleles. Cytomegalovirus status was reported to be diagnosed by the classifier with high specificity and sensitivity in both the original and validation cohorts. Compared with the approximately 710-donor mean, donors in an Asian-associated ancestry cluster had fewer N-insertions in productive TCRs, according to a later genetic analysis. The authors suggested that the approach could potentially be generalized to other disease states and immunological phenotypes. Immune exposure information for the cohort was limited to CMV serostatus. In this cohort, only TCR beta chains were sequenced, and detectable features were limited by the absence of alpha or paired-chain data. When HLA alleles, especially DR and DQ, strongly co-occurred, attributing TCR associations to individual alleles was difficult. A later analysis found that HLA-associated TCR beta chains were more clonally expanded and had lower generation probabilities than equally common non-associated chains. A further reported finding was that TCR beta sequences accurately predicted the HLA-A and HLA-B alleles for most subjects in the first cohort. Because counts were too low, more than 15 rarely observed V segments, including chromosome 9 orphons, were left out of the earlier analysis of 500 to 750 of the donors. A group of highly shared sequence variants was considered likely to be a technical artifact of the sequencing pipeline. Most CMV-associated TCR beta chains appeared to be HLA-restricted in a later analysis, and the HLA associations seemed to be driven largely by CMV exposure. In vitro tests confirmed that a few of the cytomegalovirus-associated TCR beta chains recognize cytomegalovirus antigens. In an earlier analysis of 500 to 650 of the donors, most TCR beta V segments appeared in productive rearrangements about 87% or about 30% of the time, broadly matching IMGT annotations. HLA typing was unavailable for some donors at each locus, so association tests used only the typed subset. In a later analysis, several top co-occurrence clusters were reported to appear linked to parvovirus B19, influenza, CMV and Epstein-Barr virus. Linkage disequilibrium might explain the correlated functional status among segregating V segments, but an unknown experimental factor could not be ruled out.

Remarks on this clone: It has no known antigen specificity. It has no much larger one-base neighbor in the sample; base qualities were not kept.

Library generation was performed with the immunoSEQ multiplex PCR assay. For the multiplex PCR, a mixture combining 60 forward primers for TCR Vbeta segments and 13 reverse primers for TCR Jbeta segments was used. The CDR3 region of rearranged TCR beta genes was amplified from genomic DNA by a multiplex PCR assay. Amplified TCR beta libraries were sequenced as 87-base-pair reads on the Illumina HiSeq System. As for the authors' bioinformatics: Across the 666 repertoires, a later analysis counted tens of millions of unique TCR beta chains, around 11 million of which were shared by at least two donors. Raw reads were error-corrected and collapsed into unique sequences with a nearest-neighbor algorithm that merged closely related sequences to remove PCR and sequencing errors. Alignment of CDR3 sequences to IMGT reference sequences was used to assign V, D and J gene segments. For a sequence to be retained, at least a six-nucleotide match to both a V gene segment and a J gene segment was required. Rearrangements were classified as productive when the CDR3 lacked stop codons and remained in frame with V and J, and all other rearrangements were classified as non-productive. Following IMGT convention, CDR3 was defined as the stretch from the second conserved V-encoded cysteine to the conserved J-encoded phenylalanine. In an earlier analysis of more than 550 of the donors, sequences lacking an unambiguous match to a single V gene segment were excluded. An earlier analysis of around 600 of the donors classified V segments as functional when productive rearrangements were above 56.7% and as segregating when the standard deviation between donors was above 5%. A statistical classification framework was built to diagnose cytomegalovirus status from the catalog of TCR beta chain sequences. A later analysis assigned V and J genes by comparing TCR nucleotide sequences with IMGT/GENE-DB human TR gene sequences. Using the TCRdist pipeline, a later analysis assigned CDR3 sequences along with most-parsimonious VDJ recombination scenarios. In a later analysis, each TCR beta chain was defined by its CDR3 amino acid sequence together with its V-gene family, and reads without a unique V-gene family were excluded. As a way to deal with suspected cross-contamination and a sequencing artifact, a later analysis dropped 640 or so nucleotide sequences that were highly shared and had low generation probability. In a later analysis, a clonal expansion index for each public chain was calculated from normalized within-repertoire ranks of inferred template counts. A later analysis computed generation probabilities with a VDJ recombination model fitted to out-of-frame rearrangements, and checked the results against IGoR. In a later analysis, hypergeometric tests were used to score TCR-TCR, TCR-HLA and TCR-CMV co-occurrence, with a repertoire-size bias correction applied to TCR pairs. A later analysis estimated false discovery rates by permuting HLA or CMV assignments 20 times. In a later analysis, co-occurring TCRs were grouped using DBSCAN, with TCRdist sequence similarity added in when clustering inside HLA-allele-positive subsets. For co-occurrence clustering, repertoires with fewer than 30,000 or more than 120,000 public chains were excluded, along with roughly 5 repertoires with anomalous nucleotide sharing. Imported from immuneACCESS, the table was reduced by TCRdb to in-frame sequences with V and J called. These copies leave out some clones; in studies compared against another copy, an unresolved V gene accounts for under half, and the cause of the remainder is not known. V, J and clone size are those of that table, while D and trimming were read from the DNA. The sample table lists roughly 120,000 clones, around three quarters of them with a count of one. The ten largest make up around 4% of the sample.

The cohort comprised around 690 healthy bone marrow donors. Cohort members were all nominally healthy when sampled, although unrecorded immune exposures were likely present. The donor tested CMV seronegative and was one of the 352 seronegative cohort members. Each donor provided a peripheral blood sample, and peripheral blood mononuclear cells were used for TCR beta sequencing. Genomic DNA was extracted from the blood cell samples with the Qiagen DNeasy Blood Extraction Kit. The origin of this receptor is a man aged 35 to 55 in good health and CMV-seronegative. Source material: PBMCs.

The CDR3 region reads CAISEADRNYGYTF. The DNA is as follows: TGTGCCATCAGTGAGGCCGACAGGAACTATGGCTACACCTTC. The chain couples TRBV10-3 to TRBJ1-2; TRBD1 is perhaps the D gene, given 6 matching bases. Reading the germline V gene gives CDR1 ENHRY and CDR2 SYGVKD. From the cysteine up to the phenylalanine, the CDR3 has a length of 14 residues. The DNA shown is the 42-base CDR3, in frame from base 1. V is reduced by 2 bases and J by 2 bases, leaving a spacing of 9 bases between them.